These 21 T cell receptor beta chains were sequenced from one sample in a study of read filtering for tumor transcriptome and immune sequencing. The library was built from about 400 ng RNA with molecular barcoded adaptors for alpha/delta and beta/gamma chains. TCRdb reprocessed the reads via MiXCR and lists one record per CDR3 protein. The sample consists of tens of thousands of distinct CDR3 sequences, around 18% of them appearing once. The sample was a population of CD138-negative cells sorted from bone marrow. The source of these receptors is a donor over 35 with multiple myeloma.

This clonotype was counted many times. The V call is TRBV27, the J call TRBJ2-1; 11 bases fit TRBD2. CDR1 is MNHEY, CDR2 SMNVEV, per germline (reference sequence). The J segment lost 3 bases and the V segment lost 6 bases, leaving 10 bases of the junction unmatched. The CDR3 loop spans 17 amino acids. The CDR3 reads CASSPTSGVKYYNEQFF. The CDR3 region has the DNA TGTGCCAGCAGCCCGACTAGCGGGGTAAAATACTACAATGAGCAGTTCTTC.

J is TRBJ1-5 and V is TRBV19; D unresolved. Deletions cut 9 bases from V and 2 bases from J, with 17 bases between. Germline lookup yields CDR1 LNHDA and CDR2 SQIVND (reference sequence). The CDR3 loop spans 15 amino acids. For the CDR3, the DNA is TGTGCCAGCTCCCGTCAACCTATTGGCAATCAGCCCCAGCATTTT. It specifies CASSRQPIGNQPQHF.

This clonotype has at least ten counts. The V gene is TRBV4-1, the J gene TRBJ1-4; 7 positions match TRBD1. V lost 4 bases to trimming and J lost 5 bases; unmatched junction nucleotides: 7. Germline V lookup: CDR1 MGHRA, CDR2 YSYEKL. This CDR3 has 15 amino acids. CDR3 amino acids: CASSPMAGGNEKLFF. CDR3 nucleotides: TGCGCCAGCAGCCCAATGGCAGGGGGAAATGAAAAACTGTTTTTT.

This clonotype was recorded at least ten times. The chain is built from TRBV11-2 and TRBJ2-5; 8 bases align to TRBD1. CDR3 size: 14 residues. V was pared by 7 bases and J by 5 bases, with 9 bases of the junction left unmatched. The germline V gene encodes CDR1 SGHAT and CDR2 FQNNGV. The CDR3 sequence is CASTQHGQGETQYF. The CDR3 DNA sequence: TGTGCCAGCACCCAACACGGACAGGGCGAGACCCAGTACTTC.

This clonotype was counted only a few times. The chain couples TRBV11-2 to TRBJ2-1; 7 nucleotides align to TRBD2. The CDR3 runs to 15 residues. From germline, CDR1 is SGHAT and CDR2 FQNNGV. V dropped 3 bases and J dropped 7; count of bases not matched to a gene: 9. The CDR3 reads CASSFSGGTENEQFF. Written as DNA, the CDR3 is TGTGCCAGCAGCTTTTCGGGGGGAACCGAAAATGAGCAGTTCTTC.

The rearrangement uses TRBV7-9 and TRBJ1-2, with D uncertain. The germline V and J ends were trimmed by 6 bases and 2 bases, with 10 bases remaining between them. The CDR3 runs 13 residues. From germline, CDR1 is SEHNR and CDR2 FQNEAQ (reference sequence). The CDR3 is CASRPGENYGYTF. In nucleotides, the CDR3 is TGTGCCAGCAGGCCAGGAGAAAACTATGGCTACACCTTC.

In this sample, this clonotype turned up many times. This chain joins TRBV9 and TRBJ2-5; 9 bases are shared with TRBD2. From germline, CDR1 is SGDLS and CDR2 YYNGEE. The CDR3 is 14 residues long. The V gene end was trimmed by 4 bases and the J gene end by 4 bases; junction bases not matched to a gene: 5. CDR3 loop: CASSKGLASETQYF. The CDR3 DNA is TGTGCCAGCAGCAAAGGACTAGCGTCAGAGACCCAGTACTTC.

This clonotype was counted at least ten times. This sequence joins TRBV28 and TRBJ2-5, with D perhaps TRBD2 (5 bases). V dropped 1 base and J dropped 8 bases, with 17 bases sitting between them. The CDR3 spans 15 residues. Germline-derived CDR1 and CDR2 are MDHEN and SYDVKM. This chain's CDR3 is CASSLFETRGGTQYF. The CDR3 DNA follows: TGTGCCAGCAGTTTATTCGAGACCCGGGGTGGCACCCAGTACTTC.

This clonotype was detected ten times or more. This sequence joins TRBV29-1 and TRBJ2-7; D possibly matches TRBD1 or TRBD2 (6 bases each). Germline V gene lookup returns CDR1 SQVTM and CDR2 ANQGSEA. Trimming pared 0 bases from V and 3 bases from J, leaving 12 bases between. There are 14 residues in the CDR3. CDR3 amino acids: CSVEDRGGGYEQYF. CDR3 coding DNA: TGCAGCGTTGAAGATAGAGGGGGAGGCTACGAGCAGTACTTC.

In its sample, this clonotype was seen a few times. This may be a read error: a much more frequent sequence differs by one nucleotide. The chain joins TRBV29-1 to TRBJ2-2; tentatively, D is TRBD2 (6 bases). Trimming shortened V by 7 bases and J by 6 bases, and 18 bases separated the two germline ends. The CDR3 consists of 14 residues. Germline CDR1 is SQVTM and CDR2 is ANQGSEA. CDR3 nucleotides: TGCAGCGCCAGCGGGCACACGGATCCCGGGGAGCTGTTTTTT. Translating gives CSASGHTDPGELFF.

The sample holds many counts of this clonotype. This sequence joins TRBV7-3 and TRBJ2-2; D remains unclear. Trimming removed 2 bases from V and 4 bases from J, with 5 bases in between. This CDR3 spans 13 amino acids. Germline V gene sequence: CDR1 SGHTA, CDR2 FQGTGA. The CDR3 DNA is TGTGCCAGCAGCTTACAGGTCACCGGGGAGCTGTTTTTT. This gives the protein CASSLQVTGELFF.

The V and J genes are TRBV5-1 and TRBJ2-3; D not certain. V lost 0 bases to trimming and J lost 0 bases, with 8 bases between them. This CDR3 contains 15 residues. From germline, CDR1 is SGHRS and CDR2 YFSETQ. CDR3 DNA: TGCGCCAGCAGCTTGGGGGCCGGGAGCACAGATACGCAGTATTTT. Translation gives CASSLGAGSTDTQYF. The full variable domain, its missing parts supplied by reference TRBV5-1 and TRBJ2-3, is KAGVTQTPRYLIKTRGQQVTLSCSPISGHRSVSWYQQTPGQGLQFLFEYFSETQRNKGNFPGRFSGRQFSNSRSEMNVSTLELGDSALYLCASSLGAGSTDTQYFGPGTRLTVL.

This chain connects TRBV19 to TRBJ2-1; D gene unclear. V lost 7 bases and J lost 8, with 15 bases in between. The CDR3 has 13 residues. Germline CDR1 is LNHDA and CDR2 is SQIVND (reference sequence). CDR3 loop: CASKETSDYEQFF. CDR3 DNA: TGTGCCAGTAAGGAGACATCAGATTATGAGCAGTTCTTC.

The sample holds many counts of this clonotype. The CDR3 DNA is TGTGCCAGTAGCGTGACCCCCCCCACAGATACGCAGTATTTT. Protein: CASSVTPPTDTQYF. The rearrangement joins TRBV19 to TRBJ2-3, with unresolved D. Trimming shortened V by 6 bases and J by 2 bases, and 12 bases separated the two germline ends. CDR1 is LNHDA, CDR2 SQIVND, per germline (reference sequence). The CDR3 consists of 14 residues.

This clonotype was seen at least ten times. The chain joins TRBV5-1 to TRBJ2-7; the match to TRBD1 covers 7 bases. V gave up 4 bases and J gave up 0 bases; unmatched junction bases: 4. The CDR3 has 14 residues. CDR1 and CDR2 (germline): SGHRS, YFSETQ. The chain's CDR3 is CASSRTGDSYEQYF. CDR3 DNA sequence: TGCGCCAGCAGCCGGACAGGCGACTCCTACGAGCAGTACTTC.

This clonotype was picked up many times. V gene TRBV28 combines with J gene TRBJ2-1; possibly TRBD2 for D (6 bases). CDR3 length: 13 residues. V gave up 11 bases and J gave up 5 bases, with 16 bases separating them. Germline-derived CDR1 and CDR2 are MDHEN and SYDVKM. The DNA for the CDR3 is TGTGCCGGAGGGCTAGCGAGAAACAATGAGCAGTTCTTC. The encoded protein is CAGGLARNNEQFF.

The sample holds many counts of this clonotype. This rearrangement joins TRBV12-5 to TRBJ1-1; D not resolved. The CDR3 covers 14 residues. Germline CDR1 and CDR2: LGHNT and FRNRAP. With 1 base removed from V and 1 base from J, the gap between germline ends came to 7 bases. The CDR3 DNA is TGTGCTAGTGGTTTGGGCACTTCGAACACTGAAGCTTTCTTT. Translation gives CASGLGTSNTEAFF.

This clonotype was observed a few times. The rearrangement joins TRBV4-1 to TRBJ1-2; D not resolved. Per the germline V gene, CDR1 is MGHRA and CDR2 is YSYEKL. This CDR3 is built from 15 residues. V was clipped by 0 bases and J by 8 bases, with 16 bases between them. DNA of the CDR3: TGCGCCAGCAGCCAAGAGGGCGGCTCACGAATCGGCTACACCTTC. It yields the protein CASSQEGGSRIGYTF.

This clonotype was picked up many times. The V call is TRBV5-1, the J call TRBJ2-5, with 8 bases matching TRBD2. This CDR3 region has 15 residues. The germline V gene has CDR1 SGHRS and CDR2 YFSETQ. Unmatched junction bases numbered 7, after V lost 4 bases and J lost 2 bases. The CDR3 DNA sequence: TGCGCCAGCAGCACCTCCGGGGGGGTTCAAGAGACCCAGTACTTC. It specifies CASSTSGGVQETQYF.

This clonotype was seen many times. The V gene is TRBV29-1, the J gene TRBJ2-2; D perhaps matches TRBD2 (5 bases). The ends were cut back, 4 bases at V and 5 bases at J, with 14 bases in the middle. Germline V CDR1 and CDR2: SQVTM, ANQGSEA. The CDR3 loop spans 14 amino acids. The CDR3, as DNA: TGCAGCGTTGGAGGGTTTGTTGGGACCGGGGAGCTGTTTTTT. As protein: CSVGGFVGTGELFF.

Many counts were recorded for this clonotype. The chain has TRBV10-3 and TRBJ2-3; D may be TRBD2 (6 bases). The CDR3 runs 14 residues. V was shortened by 6 bases and J by 2 bases, with 12 bases between the two germline ends. Germline V gene data show CDR1 as ENHRY and CDR2 as SYGVKD. As DNA, the CDR3 is TGTGCCATCAGAACTGGGGGGAACACAGATACGCAGTATTTT. This sequence encodes CAIRTGGNTDTQYF.